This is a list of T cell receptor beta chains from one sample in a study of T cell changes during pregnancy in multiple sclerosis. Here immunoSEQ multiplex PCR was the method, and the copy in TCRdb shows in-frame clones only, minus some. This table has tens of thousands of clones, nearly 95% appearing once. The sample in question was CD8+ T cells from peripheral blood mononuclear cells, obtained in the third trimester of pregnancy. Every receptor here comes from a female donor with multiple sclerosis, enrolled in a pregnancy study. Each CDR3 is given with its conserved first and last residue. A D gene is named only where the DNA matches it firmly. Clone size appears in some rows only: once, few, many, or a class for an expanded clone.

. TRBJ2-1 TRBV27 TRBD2 CASSLRAGLADLLGEQFF TGTGCCAGCAGTTTACGGGCGGGACTAGCGGATCTACTCGGTGAGCAGTTCTTC
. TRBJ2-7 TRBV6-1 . CASSRGFTYEQYF TGTGCCAGCAGTCGCGGTTTCACCTACGAGCAGTACTTC
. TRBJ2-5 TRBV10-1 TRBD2 CASSESLSGQETQYF TGCGCCAGCAGTGAGAGTCTTAGCGGGCAAGAGACCCAGTACTTC
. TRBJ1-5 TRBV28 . CASSLRGWRNQPQHF TGTGCCAGCAGTTTAAGGGGTTGGCGCAATCAGCCCCAGCATTTT
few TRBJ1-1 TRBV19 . CASSPRGALNTEAFF TGTGCCAGTAGTCCCCGCGGAGCCTTGAACACTGAAGCTTTCTTT
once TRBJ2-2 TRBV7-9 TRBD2 CASSSRSGRATGELFF TGTGCCAGCAGCTCGCGTAGCGGGAGGGCCACCGGGGAGCTGTTTTTT
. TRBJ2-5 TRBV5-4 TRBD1 CASSFLGTGVRETQYF TGTGCCAGCAGCTTCCTCGGGACAGGGGTGAGGGAGACCCAGTACTTC
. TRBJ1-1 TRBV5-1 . CASSLARGGQDEAFF TGCGCCAGCAGCTTGGCCCGGGGTGGGCAGGATGAAGCTTTCTTT
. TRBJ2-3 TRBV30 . CAWSVWPEDTQYF TGTGCCTGGAGTGTATGGCCGGAGGATACGCAGTATTTT
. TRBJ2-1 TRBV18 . CAQEGDNEQFF TGTGCCCAAGAAGGGGACAATGAGCAGTTCTTC
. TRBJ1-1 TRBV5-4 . CASSLGQATEAFF TGTGCCAGCAGCTTGGGCCAGGCCACTGAAGCTTTCTTT
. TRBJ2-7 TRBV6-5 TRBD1 CASSLGQSSYEQYF TGTGCCAGCAGTTTGGGACAGAGCTCCTACGAGCAGTACTTC
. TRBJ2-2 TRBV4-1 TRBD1 CASSQAPGTGLLNTPPGELFF TGCGCCAGCAGCCAAGCCCCCGGGACAGGCCTTCTGAACACCCCCCCCGGGGAGCTGTTTTTT
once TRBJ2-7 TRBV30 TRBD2 CAWSVEPPLAAYEQYF TGTGCCTGGAGTGTAGAGCCCCCACTAGCGGCCTACGAGCAGTACTTC
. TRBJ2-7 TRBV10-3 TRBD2 CAISETPGSGRDEQYF TGTGCCATCAGTGAAACTCCGGGTAGCGGGAGGGACGAGCAGTACTTC
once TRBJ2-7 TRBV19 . CASSVNRGGEQYF TGTGCCAGTAGTGTAAACAGGGGAGGCGAGCAGTACTTC
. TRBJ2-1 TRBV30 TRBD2 CAWGSGRADEQFF TGTGCCTGGGGTAGCGGGAGGGCCGATGAGCAGTTCTTC
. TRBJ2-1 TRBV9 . CASSDGAYNEQFF TGTGCCAGCAGCGACGGGGCCTACAATGAGCAGTTCTTC
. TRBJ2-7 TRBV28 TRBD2 CASSLGTSGSDEQYF TGTGCCAGCAGTTTGGGGACTAGCGGGAGCGACGAGCAGTACTTC
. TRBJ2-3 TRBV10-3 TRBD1 CAIWTGKGTDTQYF TGTGCCATTTGGACAGGGAAGGGCACAGATACGCAGTATTTT
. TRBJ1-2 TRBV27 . CASSPGSGYGYTF TGTGCCAGCAGTCCAGGGTCTGGCTATGGCTACACCTTC
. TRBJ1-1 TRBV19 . CASRWQGNTEAFF TGTGCCAGTAGGTGGCAGGGGAACACTGAAGCTTTCTTT
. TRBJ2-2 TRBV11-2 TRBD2 CASSSLAGELTGELFF TGTGCCAGCAGCTCCCTAGCGGGAGAATTAACCGGGGAGCTGTTTTTT
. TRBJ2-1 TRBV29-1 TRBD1 CSGGTGAMDEQFF TGCAGCGGCGGGACAGGGGCTATGGATGAGCAGTTCTTC
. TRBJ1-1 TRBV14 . CASSQDLHSYTEAFF TGTGCCAGCAGCCAAGATCTGCACAGCTACACTGAAGCTTTCTTT
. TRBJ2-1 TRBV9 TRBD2 CASSVGTWGTRSNNEQFF TGTGCCAGCAGCGTAGGGACGTGGGGGACTAGGAGTAACAATGAGCAGTTCTTC
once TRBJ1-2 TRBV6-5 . CASSSQLYGYTF TGTGCCAGCAGTTCTCAACTCTATGGCTACACCTTC
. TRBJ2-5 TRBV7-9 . CASSFKKSLQETQYF TGTGCCAGCAGCTTTAAAAAATCACTACAAGAGACCCAGTACTTC
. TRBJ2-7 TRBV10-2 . CASSESTLQYF TGCGCCAGCAGTGAGTCGACACTCCAGTACTTC
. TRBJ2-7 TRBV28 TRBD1 CASSFRDRGLGEQYF TGTGCCAGCAGTTTTCGGGACAGGGGCCTCGGCGAGCAGTACTTC
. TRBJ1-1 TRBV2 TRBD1 CASRRDRGRTEAFF TGTGCCAGCAGAAGAGACAGGGGGAGGACTGAAGCTTTCTTT
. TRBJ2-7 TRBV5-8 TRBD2 CASSLSGRLAGVYEQYF TGTGCCAGCAGCTTGAGTGGCCGGCTAGCGGGAGTGTACGAGCAGTACTTC
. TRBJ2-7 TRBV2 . CASSEGDGGFYEQYF TGTGCCAGCAGTGAAGGAGATGGGGGCTTCTACGAGCAGTACTTC
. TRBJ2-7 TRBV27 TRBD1 CASRGQTYEQYF TGTGCCAGCAGGGGACAGACCTACGAGCAGTACTTC
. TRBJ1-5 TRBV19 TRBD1 CASREQGDSQPQHF TGTGCCAGTAGAGAACAGGGGGATTCTCAGCCCCAGCATTTT
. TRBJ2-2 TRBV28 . CASSFGATPGELFF TGTGCCAGCAGTTTCGGTGCAACCCCCGGGGAGCTGTTTTTT
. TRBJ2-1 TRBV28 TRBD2 CASSSGLAEEQFF TGTGCCAGCAGTTCCGGACTAGCTGAAGAGCAGTTCTTC
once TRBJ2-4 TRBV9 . CASSVGGGIQYF TGTGCCAGCAGCGTAGGAGGAGGCATTCAGTACTTC
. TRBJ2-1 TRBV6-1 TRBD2 CASSGLEGYNEQFF TGTGCCAGCAGCGGACTAGAGGGTTACAATGAGCAGTTCTTC
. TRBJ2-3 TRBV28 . CASSLDSSTDTQYF TGTGCCAGCAGTTTAGACAGTAGCACAGATACGCAGTATTTT
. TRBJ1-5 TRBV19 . CASSWSSNQPQHF TGTGCCAGTAGTTGGAGTAGCAATCAGCCCCAGCATTTT
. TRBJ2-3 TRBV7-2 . CASSLAPPRAGSDTQYF TGTGCCAGCAGCTTGGCTCCCCCAAGGGCGGGGTCAGATACGCAGTATTTT
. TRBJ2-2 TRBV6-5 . CASSYSLSAHTGELFF TGTGCCAGCAGTTACTCTCTTAGCGCCCACACCGGGGAGCTGTTTTTT
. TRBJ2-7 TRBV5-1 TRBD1 CASSLGQGAYEQYF TGCGCCAGCAGCTTGGGACAGGGGGCTTACGAGCAGTACTTC
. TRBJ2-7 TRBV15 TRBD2 CATSPSGGSYEQYF TGTGCCACCAGCCCCAGCGGGGGCTCCTACGAGCAGTACTTC
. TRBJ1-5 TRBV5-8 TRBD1 CASSHDRGRPQHF TGTGCCAGCAGCCACGACAGGGGAAGGCCCCAGCATTTT
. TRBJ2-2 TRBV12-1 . CASSFGLAEENTGELFF TGTGCCAGCAGCTTTGGGCTAGCGGAAGAGAACACCGGGGAGCTGTTTTTT
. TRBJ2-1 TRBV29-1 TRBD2 CSVASGTSGHNEQFF TGCAGCGTTGCCTCCGGGACTAGCGGACACAATGAGCAGTTCTTC
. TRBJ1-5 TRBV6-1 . CASRGQGFGNQPQHF TGTGCCAGCAGGGGGCAGGGTTTTGGCAATCAGCCCCAGCATTTT
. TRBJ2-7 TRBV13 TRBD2 CASSPGLAGGPSYEQYF TGTGCCAGCAGCCCAGGACTAGCGGGAGGGCCTTCCTACGAGCAGTACTTC
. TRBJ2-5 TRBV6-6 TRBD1 CASSYSTGYETQYF TGTGCCAGCAGTTACTCGACAGGGTATGAGACCCAGTACTTC
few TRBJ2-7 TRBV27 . CASTPQTAYEQYF TGTGCCAGCACGCCGCAGACTGCCTACGAGCAGTACTTC
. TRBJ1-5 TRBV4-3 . CASSQDRVSNQPQHF TGCGCCAGCAGCCAAGATCGGGTTAGCAATCAGCCCCAGCATTTT
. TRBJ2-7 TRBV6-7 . CASSYSEEQYF TGTGCCAGCAGTTACTCGGAGGAGCAGTACTTC
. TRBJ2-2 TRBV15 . CATSSPRGSGTGELFF TGTGCCACCAGCAGCCCCCGGGGGAGCGGCACCGGGGAGCTGTTTTTT